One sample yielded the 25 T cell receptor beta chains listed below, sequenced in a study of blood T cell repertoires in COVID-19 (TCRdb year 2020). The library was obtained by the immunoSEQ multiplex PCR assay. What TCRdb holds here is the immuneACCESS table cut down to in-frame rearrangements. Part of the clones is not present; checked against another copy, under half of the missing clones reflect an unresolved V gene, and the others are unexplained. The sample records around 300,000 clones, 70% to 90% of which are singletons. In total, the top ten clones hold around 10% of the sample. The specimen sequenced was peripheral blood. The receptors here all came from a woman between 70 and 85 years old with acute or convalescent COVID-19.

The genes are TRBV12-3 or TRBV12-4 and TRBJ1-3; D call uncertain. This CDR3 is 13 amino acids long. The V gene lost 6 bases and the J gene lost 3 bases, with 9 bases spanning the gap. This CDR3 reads CASSPLGGNTIYF. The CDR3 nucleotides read TGTGCCAGCAGCCCGCTCGGTGGAAACACCATATATTTT.

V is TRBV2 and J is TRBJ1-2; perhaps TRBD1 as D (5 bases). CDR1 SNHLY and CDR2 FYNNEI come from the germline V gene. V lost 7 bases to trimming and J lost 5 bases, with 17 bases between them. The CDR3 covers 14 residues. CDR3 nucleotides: TGTGCCAGCAAAACGACAGATTTTCTTTATGGCTACACCTTC. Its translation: CASKTTDFLYGYTF.

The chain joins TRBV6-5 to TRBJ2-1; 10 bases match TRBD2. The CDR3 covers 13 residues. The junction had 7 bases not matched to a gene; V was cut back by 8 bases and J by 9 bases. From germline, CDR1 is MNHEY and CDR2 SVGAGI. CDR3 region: CASEERGGGEQFF. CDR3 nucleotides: TGTGCCAGCGAGGAGCGGGGGGGCGGTGAGCAGTTCTTC.

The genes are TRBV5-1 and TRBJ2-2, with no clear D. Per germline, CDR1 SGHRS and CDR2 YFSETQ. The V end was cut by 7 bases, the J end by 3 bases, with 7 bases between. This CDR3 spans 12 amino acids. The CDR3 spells CASREDTGELFF. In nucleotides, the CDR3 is TGCGCCAGCCGCGAGGACACCGGGGAGCTGTTTTTT. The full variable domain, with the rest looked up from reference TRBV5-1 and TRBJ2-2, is KAGVTQTPRYLIKTRGQQVTLSCSPISGHRSVSWYQQTPGQGLQFLFEYFSETQRNKGNFPGRFSGRQFSNSRSEMNVSTLELGDSALYLCASREDTGELFFGEGSRLTVL.

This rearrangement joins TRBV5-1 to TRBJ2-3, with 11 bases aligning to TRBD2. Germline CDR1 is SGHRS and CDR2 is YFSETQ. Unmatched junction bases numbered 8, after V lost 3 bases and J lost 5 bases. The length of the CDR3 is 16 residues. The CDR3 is CASSSGTSGPQDTQYF. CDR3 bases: TGCGCCAGCAGCTCCGGGACTAGCGGACCTCAAGATACGCAGTATTTT. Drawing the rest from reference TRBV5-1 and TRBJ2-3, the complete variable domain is KAGVTQTPRYLIKTRGQQVTLSCSPISGHRSVSWYQQTPGQGLQFLFEYFSETQRNKGNFPGRFSGRQFSNSRSEMNVSTLELGDSALYLCASSSGTSGPQDTQYFGPGTRLTVL.

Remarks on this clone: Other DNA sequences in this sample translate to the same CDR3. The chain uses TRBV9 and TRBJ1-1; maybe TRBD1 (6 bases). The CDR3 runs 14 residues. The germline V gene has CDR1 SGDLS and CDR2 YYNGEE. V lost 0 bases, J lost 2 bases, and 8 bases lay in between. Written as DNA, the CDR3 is TGTGCCAGCAGCGTAGGGGGGCGCAACACTGAAGCTTTCTTT. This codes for CASSVGGRNTEAFF.

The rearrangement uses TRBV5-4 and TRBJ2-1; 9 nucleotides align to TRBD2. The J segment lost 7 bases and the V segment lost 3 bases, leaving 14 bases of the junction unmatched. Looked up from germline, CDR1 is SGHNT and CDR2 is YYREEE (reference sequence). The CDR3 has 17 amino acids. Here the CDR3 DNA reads TGTGCCAGCAGCTCAAGAGGGGCGCGGGGGGGCCGGAATGAGCAGTTCTTC. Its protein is CASSSRGARGGRNEQFF.

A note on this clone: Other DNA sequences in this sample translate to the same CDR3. The CDR3 sequence: CSASGGEAFF. The CDR3 region has the DNA TGCAGTGCCTCGGGGGGTGAAGCTTTCTTT. The chain is built from TRBV20-1 and TRBJ1-1; tentatively, D is TRBD1 (5 bases). The germline V gene has CDR1 DFQATT and CDR2 SNEGSKA (reference sequence). Between the trimmed V and J ends, which lost 6 bases and 7 bases, there was a span of 9 bases. This CDR3 contains 10 residues.

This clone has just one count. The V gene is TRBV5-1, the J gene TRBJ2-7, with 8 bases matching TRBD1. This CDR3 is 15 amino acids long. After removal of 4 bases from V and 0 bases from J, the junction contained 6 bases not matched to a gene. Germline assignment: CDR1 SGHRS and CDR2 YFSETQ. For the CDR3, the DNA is TGCGCCAGCAGCCCAGGGACAGGCCTCTCCTACGAGCAGTACTTC. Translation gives CASSPGTGLSYEQYF.

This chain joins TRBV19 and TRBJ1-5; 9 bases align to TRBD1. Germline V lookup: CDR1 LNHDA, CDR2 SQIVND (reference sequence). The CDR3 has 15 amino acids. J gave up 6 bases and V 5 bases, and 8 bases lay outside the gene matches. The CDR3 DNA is TGTGCCAGTAGTTTCACGGACAGGGGCGGTCAGCCCCAGCATTTT. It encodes CASSFTDRGGQPQHF.

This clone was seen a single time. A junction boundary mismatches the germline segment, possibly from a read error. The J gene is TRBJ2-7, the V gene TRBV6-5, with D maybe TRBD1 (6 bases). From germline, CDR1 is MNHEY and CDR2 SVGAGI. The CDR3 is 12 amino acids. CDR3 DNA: TGTGCCAGCAGTTACGGGGGACACCCTTTGAACTTC. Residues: CASSYGGHPLNF.

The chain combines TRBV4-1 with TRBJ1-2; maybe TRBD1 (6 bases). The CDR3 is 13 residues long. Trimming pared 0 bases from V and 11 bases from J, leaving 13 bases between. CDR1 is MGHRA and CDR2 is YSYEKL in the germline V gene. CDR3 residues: CASSQDRGRVYTF. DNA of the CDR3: TGCGCCAGCAGCCAAGACAGGGGAAGAGTGTACACCTTC.

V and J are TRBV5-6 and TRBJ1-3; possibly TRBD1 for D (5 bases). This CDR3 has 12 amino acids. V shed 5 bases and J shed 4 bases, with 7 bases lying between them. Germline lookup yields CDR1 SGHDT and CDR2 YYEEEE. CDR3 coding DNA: TGTGCCAGCAGTCCAGGGGGAAACACCATATATTTT. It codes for CASSPGGNTIYF.

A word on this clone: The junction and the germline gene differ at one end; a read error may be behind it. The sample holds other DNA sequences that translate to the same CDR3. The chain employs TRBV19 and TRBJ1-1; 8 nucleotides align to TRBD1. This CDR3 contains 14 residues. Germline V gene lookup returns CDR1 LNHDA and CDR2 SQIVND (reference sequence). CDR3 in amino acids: CASSIDRGNTEAFF. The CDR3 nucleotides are TGTGCCAGTAGCATAGACAGGGGGAACACTGAAGCTTTCTTT.

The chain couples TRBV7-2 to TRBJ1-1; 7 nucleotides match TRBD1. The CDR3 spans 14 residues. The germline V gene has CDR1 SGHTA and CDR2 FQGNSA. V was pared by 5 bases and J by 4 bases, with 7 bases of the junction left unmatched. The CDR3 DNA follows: TGTGCCAGCAGCCTGGGACAGAGGGGCACTGAAGCTTTCTTT. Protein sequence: CASSLGQRGTEAFF.

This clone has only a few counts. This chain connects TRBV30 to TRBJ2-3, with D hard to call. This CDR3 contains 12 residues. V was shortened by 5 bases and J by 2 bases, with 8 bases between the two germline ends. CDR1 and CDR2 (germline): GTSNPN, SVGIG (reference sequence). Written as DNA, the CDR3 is TGTGCCTGGGACCAGAACACAGATACGCAGTATTTT. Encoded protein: CAWDQNTDTQYF.

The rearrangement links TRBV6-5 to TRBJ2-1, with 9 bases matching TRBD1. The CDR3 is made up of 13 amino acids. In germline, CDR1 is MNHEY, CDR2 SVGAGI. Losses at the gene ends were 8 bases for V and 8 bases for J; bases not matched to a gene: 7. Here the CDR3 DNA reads TGTGCCAGCGTACAGGGGGCACGGGATGAGCAGTTCTTC. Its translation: CASVQGARDEQFF.

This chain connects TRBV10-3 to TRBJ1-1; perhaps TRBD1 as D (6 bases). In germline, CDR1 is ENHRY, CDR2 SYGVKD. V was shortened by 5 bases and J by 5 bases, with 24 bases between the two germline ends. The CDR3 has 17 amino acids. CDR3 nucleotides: TGTGCCATCAGTCCCGGGACCGGGGGGGCTAGACGGACTGAAGCTTTCTTT. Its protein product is CAISPGTGGARRTEAFF.

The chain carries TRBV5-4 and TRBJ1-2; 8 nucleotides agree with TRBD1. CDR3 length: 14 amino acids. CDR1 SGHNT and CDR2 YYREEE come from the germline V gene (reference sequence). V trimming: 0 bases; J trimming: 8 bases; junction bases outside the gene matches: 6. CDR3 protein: CASSLEDRGGGYTF. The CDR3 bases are TGTGCCAGCAGCTTGGAAGACAGGGGAGGCGGCTACACCTTC.

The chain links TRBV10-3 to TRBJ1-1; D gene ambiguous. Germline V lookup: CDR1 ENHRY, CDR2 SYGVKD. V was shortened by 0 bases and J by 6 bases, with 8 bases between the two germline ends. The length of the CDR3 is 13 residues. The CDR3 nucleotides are TGTGCCATCAGTGAGTCGCGAGGCTCTGAAGCTTTCTTT. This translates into CAISESRGSEAFF.

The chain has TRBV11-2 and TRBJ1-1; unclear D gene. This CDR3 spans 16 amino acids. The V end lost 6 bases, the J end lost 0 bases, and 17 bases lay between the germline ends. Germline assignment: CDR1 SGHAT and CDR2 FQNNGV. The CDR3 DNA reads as TGTGCCAGCAGGATGTCGGGAGGGTTCATGAACACTGAAGCTTTCTTT. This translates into CASRMSGGFMNTEAFF. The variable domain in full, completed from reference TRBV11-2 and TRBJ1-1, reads EAGVAQSPRYKIIEKRQSVAFWCNPISGHATLYWYQQILGQGPKLLIQFQNNGVVDDSQLPKDRFSAERLKGVDSTLKIQPAKLEDSAVYLCASRMSGGFMNTEAFFGQGTRLTVV.

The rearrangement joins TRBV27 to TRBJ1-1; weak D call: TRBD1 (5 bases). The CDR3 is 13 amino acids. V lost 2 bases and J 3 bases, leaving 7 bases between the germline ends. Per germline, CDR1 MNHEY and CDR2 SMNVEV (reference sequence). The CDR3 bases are TGTGCCAGCAGTTTAAGGGGTTACACTGAAGCTTTCTTT. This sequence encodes CASSLRGYTEAFF.

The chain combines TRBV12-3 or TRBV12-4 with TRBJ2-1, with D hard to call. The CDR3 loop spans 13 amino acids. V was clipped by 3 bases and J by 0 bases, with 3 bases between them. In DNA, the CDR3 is TGTGCCAGCAGTTTCCACTCCTACAATGAGCAGTTCTTC. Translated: CASSFHSYNEQFF.

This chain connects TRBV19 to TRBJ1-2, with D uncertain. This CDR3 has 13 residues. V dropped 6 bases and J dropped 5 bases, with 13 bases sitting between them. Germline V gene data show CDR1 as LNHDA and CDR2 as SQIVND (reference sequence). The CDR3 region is CASRETFGYGYTF. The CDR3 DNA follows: TGTGCCAGTAGGGAGACGTTTGGGTATGGCTACACCTTC.

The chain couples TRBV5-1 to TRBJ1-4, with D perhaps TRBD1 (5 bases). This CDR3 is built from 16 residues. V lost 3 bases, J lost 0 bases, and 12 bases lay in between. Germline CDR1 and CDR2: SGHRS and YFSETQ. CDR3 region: CASSSGVQATNEKLFF. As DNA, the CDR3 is TGCGCCAGCAGCTCGGGGGTACAGGCAACTAATGAAAAACTGTTTTTT.